This passage covers 22 T cell receptor beta chains from one sample sequenced in a study of T-cell memory formation after mild COVID-19 (dated by TCRdb to about 2021). Receptor libraries were prepared by 5' RACE. Instrument on record: Illumina NovaSeq 6000. TCRdb reran the public reads through fastp at Q25 and MiXCR, keeping productive beta chains. Duplicate CDR3 protein sequences are folded into a single record with the most common DNA and genes. This sample gives about 260,000 distinct CDR3 sequences in total; around 15% of them show up just once. Of the sample, 22% falls within the top ten clones. The sequencing sample was made of PBMCs or a T cell subset sorted from them (not recorded which). All receptors come from a man aged 18 to 29 who had mild COVID-19 (a few samples of this study predate the infection). The sample titles of this study are shuffled in the database, so cell type and time point are left out; the donor was told from shared clones.

This clonotype was found a few times. The junction shows a germline mismatch at one end, possibly a read error. DNA for the CDR3: TGCGTCAGCAGCCTGGGGCACTCAACTAATGAAAAACTGTTTTTT. This gives the protein CVSSLGHSTNEKLFF. The V and J genes are TRBV5-1 and TRBJ1-4; D is possibly TRBD1 (5 bases). The CDR3 contains 15 residues. Germline V lookup: CDR1 SGHRS, CDR2 YFSETQ.

V is TRBV4-3 and J is TRBJ2-7; 8 nucleotides match TRBD1. V was pared by 4 bases and J by 0 bases, with 11 bases of the junction left unmatched. The germline V gene has CDR1 LGHNA and CDR2 YSLEER. The CDR3 is made up of 17 amino acids. CDR3 sequence (DNA): TGCGCCAGCAGCCTCAATCGGGACAGGACTCGCTCCTACGAGCAGTACTTC. Translation: CASSLNRDRTRSYEQYF.

CDR3 bases: TGTGCCAGCAGCGGAAGACAGGACCCGAACACTGAAGCTTTCTTT. Protein sequence: CASSGRQDPNTEAFF. The V gene is TRBV7-9, the J gene TRBJ1-1; possibly TRBD1 for D (6 bases). The length of the CDR3 is 15 residues. Per the germline V gene, CDR1 is SEHNR and CDR2 is FQNEAQ (reference sequence). Trimming took off 5 bases at V and 1 base at J, with 14 bases between the two ends. The complete variable domain, with remaining parts taken from reference TRBV7-9 and TRBJ1-1, reads DTGVSQNPRHKITKRGQNVTFRCDPISEHNRLYWYRQTLGQGPEFLTYFQNEAQLEKSRLLSDRFSAERPKGSFSTLEIQRTEQGDSAMYLCASSGRQDPNTEAFFGQGTRLTVV.

J is TRBJ1-4 and V is TRBV7-2; tentatively, D is TRBD1 (5 bases). Germline CDR1 and CDR2: SGHTA and FQGNSA. CDR3 length: 14 amino acids. V lost 1 base to trimming and J lost 5 bases, with 8 bases between them. The DNA of the CDR3 is TGTGCCAGCAGCTTAGAGGGGAGAAATGAAAAACTGTTTTTT. It codes for CASSLEGRNEKLFF.

This clonotype was picked up a small number of times. The chain employs TRBV4-1 and TRBJ2-7; D is uncertain. Deletions cut 1 base from V and 4 bases from J, with 14 bases between. This CDR3 region has 15 residues. Looked up from germline, CDR1 is MGHRA and CDR2 is YSYEKL. CDR3 DNA sequence: TGCGCCAGCAGCCAAGTTGTGGGGTGGTTGTACGAGCAGTACGTC. The encoded protein is CASSQVVGWLYEQYV.

The chain employs TRBV2 and TRBJ1-5; perhaps TRBD1 as D (5 bases). Germline CDR1 reads SNHLY; CDR2 reads FYNNEI. The CDR3 extends over 13 amino acids. V gave up 7 bases and J gave up 7 bases, with 14 bases separating them. CDR3 sequence (DNA): TGTGCCAGCAATTCTGGGGGGGACCAGCCCCAGCATTTT. It yields the protein CASNSGGDQPQHF. The entire variable domain, with the rest obtained from reference TRBV2 and TRBJ1-5, is as follows: EPEVTQTPSHQVTQMGQEVILRCVPISNHLYFYWYRQILGQKVEFLVSFYNNEISEKSEIFDDQFSVERPDGSNFTLKIRSTKLEDSAMYFCASNSGGDQPQHFGDGTRLSIL.

In this sample, this clonotype turned up a few times. The chain couples TRBV24-1 to TRBJ2-3, with D possibly matching TRBD2 (7 bases). CDR3 size: 14 residues. Trimming removed 7 bases at V and 1 base at J, with 11 bases between. CDR1 is KGHDR, CDR2 SFDVKD, per germline. CDR3 amino acids: CATRPGGRTDTQYF. CDR3 nucleotide sequence: TGTGCCACCAGGCCGGGGGGCCGCACAGATACGCAGTATTTT.

This clonotype was seen a few times. This chain links TRBV7-9 with TRBJ1-3; the D is unclear. The CDR3 extends over 14 amino acids. The germline V and J ends were trimmed by 1 base and 7 bases, with 11 bases remaining between them. Germline assignment: CDR1 SEHNR and CDR2 FQNEAQ (reference sequence). Here the CDR3 DNA reads TGTGCCAGCAGCTTAGGACGGACCGGGAACACCATATATTTT. Translated: CASSLGRTGNTIYF. Together with reference TRBV7-9 and TRBJ1-3, the CDR3 gives the full variable domain: DTGVSQNPRHKITKRGQNVTFRCDPISEHNRLYWYRQTLGQGPEFLTYFQNEAQLEKSRLLSDRFSAERPKGSFSTLEIQRTEQGDSAMYLCASSLGRTGNTIYFGEGSWLTVV.

A few counts support this clonotype. The chain recombines TRBV14 with TRBJ2-7; no clear D gene. The CDR3 extends over 15 amino acids. Germline V CDR1 and CDR2: SGHDN, FVKESK. V was pared by 2 bases and J by 4 bases, with 15 bases between. CDR3 region: CASSQLRVDVYEQYF. DNA for the CDR3: TGTGCCAGCAGCCAATTAAGGGTGGACGTTTACGAGCAGTACTTC.

This clonotype was picked up a small number of times. The V gene is TRBV7-2, the J gene TRBJ2-3, with TRBD2 identical over 7 bases. Germline V gene lookup returns CDR1 SGHTA and CDR2 FQGNSA. Trimming at V came to 5 bases and at J to 2 bases, leaving 10 bases not matched to a gene. The CDR3 is 16 residues long. The CDR3 sequence: CASSINGAGSTDTQYF. The CDR3 DNA sequence: TGTGCCAGCAGCATAAACGGAGCGGGGTCCACAGATACGCAGTATTTT. Looking up the rest from reference TRBV7-2 and TRBJ2-3 gives the full variable domain: GAGVSQSPSNKVTEKGKDVELRCDPISGHTALYWYRQSLGQGLEFLIYFQGNSAPDKSGLPSDRFSAERTGGSVSTLTIQRTQQEDSAVYLCASSINGAGSTDTQYFGPGTRLTVL.

The table lists this clonotype with a few counts. The V call is TRBV7-2, the J call TRBJ2-3; tentative D call: TRBD2 (6 bases). In germline, CDR1 is SGHTA, CDR2 FQGNSA. Trimming took 1 base from V and 0 from J, leaving 11 bases between them. The CDR3 has 16 residues. CDR3 nucleotides: TGTGCCAGCAGCTTAGTGGGCGGGACTAGCACAGATACGCAGTATTTT. This sequence encodes CASSLVGGTSTDTQYF.

This clonotype showed up just a few times. The chain combines TRBV5-1 with TRBJ1-5, with unresolved D. V was shortened by 0 bases and J by 6 bases, with 10 bases between the two germline ends. The CDR3 runs 14 residues. The germline gives CDR1 SGHRS, CDR2 YFSETQ. The CDR3 nucleotides are TGCGCCAGCAGCTTGGGGGTAGCCGGTCAGCCCCAGCATTTT. This sequence encodes CASSLGVAGQPQHF.

This clonotype was detected a few times. The chain recombines TRBV28 with TRBJ1-1; no clear D. The CDR3 has 13 residues. The V and J ends lost 6 bases and 4 bases respectively, with 12 bases between them. Germline CDR1 MDHEN, CDR2 SYDVKM. The CDR3: CASSPIVLTEAFF. Here the CDR3 DNA reads TGTGCCAGCAGCCCAATAGTCCTCACTGAAGCTTTCTTT.

This chain connects TRBV5-4 to TRBJ2-1, with TRBD2 matching 11 bases. V dropped 1 base and J dropped 4; count of bases not matched to a gene: 4. In germline, CDR1 is SGHNT, CDR2 YYREEE (reference sequence). This CDR3 is 16 amino acids long. DNA for the CDR3: TGTGCCAGCAGCTTGTCCCTAGCGGGGGGTTACAATGAGCAGTTCTTC. Its translation is CASSLSLAGGYNEQFF.

The chain couples TRBV7-9 to TRBJ2-4; D perhaps matches TRBD1 (6 bases). With 5 bases removed from V and 4 bases from J, the gap between germline ends came to 21 bases. CDR3 length equals 17 residues. Germline CDR1 SEHNR, CDR2 FQNEAQ (reference sequence). CDR3: CASSPWTEQLTKNIQYF. The CDR3, as DNA: TGTGCCAGCAGCCCTTGGACAGAACAACTTACAAAAAACATTCAGTACTTC.

This clonotype was recorded a few times. The chain links TRBV4-1 to TRBJ2-3; D may be TRBD1 (6 bases). Germline values: CDR1 MGHRA, CDR2 YSYEKL. Trimming pared 4 bases from V and 0 bases from J, leaving 11 bases between. This CDR3 region has 15 residues. The CDR3: CASSRKGGSTDTQYF. In nucleotides, the CDR3 is TGCGCCAGCAGCCGTAAAGGGGGAAGCACAGATACGCAGTATTTT.

This chain uses TRBV7-8 with TRBJ1-6, with a weak D call TRBD1 (6 bases). This CDR3 is built from 17 residues. Trimming took off 1 base at V and 6 bases at J, with 16 bases between the two ends. Germline values: CDR1 SGHVS, CDR2 FQNEAQ. The CDR3 loop reads CASSLVGGAPLNSPLHF. The CDR3 coding sequence is TGTGCCAGCAGCTTAGTGGGGGGCGCCCCTCTTAATTCACCCCTCCACTTT. Looking up the rest from reference TRBV7-8 and TRBJ1-6 gives the full variable domain: GAGVSQSPRYKVAKRGQDVALRCDPISGHVSLFWYQQALGQGPEFLTYFQNEAQLDKSGLPSDRFFAERPEGSVSTLKIQRTQQEDSAVYLCASSLVGGAPLNSPLHFGNGTRLTVT.

V is TRBV2 and J is TRBJ2-1; D remains ambiguous. The CDR3 contains 14 residues. V lost 2 bases to trimming and J lost 8 bases, with 13 bases between them. CDR1 and CDR2 (germline): SNHLY, FYNNEI. CDR3 bases: TGTGCCAGCAGTGAACTCGGCAGTATCTATGAGCAGTTCTTC. Its translation is CASSELGSIYEQFF.

The chain links TRBV4-1 to TRBJ2-2; D is uncertain. With 0 bases removed from V and 7 bases from J, the gap between germline ends came to 9 bases. The CDR3 sequence is 14 residues long. Per the germline V gene, CDR1 is MGHRA and CDR2 is YSYEKL. The CDR3 sequence: CASSQDPDSGELFF. For the CDR3, the DNA is TGCGCCAGCAGCCAAGATCCTGATAGCGGGGAGCTGTTTTTT.

This clonotype has a handful of counts. The chain carries TRBV5-1 and TRBJ1-2; D gene ambiguous. The CDR3 length is 13 residues. Germline CDR1 reads SGHRS; CDR2 reads YFSETQ. With 2 bases removed from V and 3 bases from J, the gap between germline ends came to 8 bases. For the CDR3, the DNA is TGCGCCAGCAGCTTCGACGGGGACTATGGCTACACCTTC. Protein: CASSFDGDYGYTF.

V gene TRBV6-5 combines with J gene TRBJ1-2, with 7 bases that match TRBD1. With V trimmed by 6 bases and J by 6 bases, 7 bases remained unmatched. Germline CDR1 MNHEY, CDR2 SVGAGI. This CDR3 has 13 residues. In DNA form, the CDR3 reads TGTGCCAGCAGGGCCGGGACAGAGAATGGCTACACCTTC. Residues: CASRAGTENGYTF.

The CDR3 nucleotides read TGTGCCAGCAGCGACGGGGCATGGACTGAAGCTTTCTTT. Translating it yields CASSDGAWTEAFF. The chain carries TRBV7-2 and TRBJ1-1; TRBD1 is a possible D gene (5 bases). The V gene lost 5 bases and the J gene lost 5 bases, with 12 bases spanning the gap. Germline assignment: CDR1 SGHTA and CDR2 FQGNSA. The CDR3 covers 13 residues.